Listed here is a single T cell receptor (beta chain). This clone's antigen is unknown. There are no base qualities to consult, and no much larger clone falls within one base. The CDR3 regions of human TCRbeta chains were analyzed by immunosequencing. As for the original processing: Repertoire TCRs were checked for matches against a reference library of SARS-CoV-2-specific TCRs that had been generated using the MIRA antigen-specificity platform. Breadth was defined as the fraction of unique TCRs that were SARS-CoV-2-associated. Depth was defined as the fraction of total T cells that were SARS-CoV-2-associated. Using the MIRA data, each spike-specific TCR was assigned both to the spike region to which the TCR was reactive and to a CD4 or CD8 class. Log10-transformed breadth and depth values were compared by one-way ANOVA with Sidak's multiple comparisons tests. The table was pulled from immuneACCESS by TCRdb, which kept in-frame rearrangements only. Such tables lose some clones; where checked, under half of the loss comes from unresolved V genes, and the rest has no known cause. The V and J calls and the clone size are those of that table, but D and trimming were determined from the DNA. The table for this sample lists about 150,000 clones; 88% of them were counted only once. The leading ten clones occupy approximately 2.3% of the sample.

Reading the label with the study, this specimen's time point is: baseline before first vaccination. Samples from vaccinated people were obtained from the UK trials COV001 and COV002, which included a single-blind randomized controlled phase 2/3 trial of AZD1222 (ChAdOx1 nCoV-19) in healthy adults. For TCRbeta chain sequencing, PBMC samples were collected from trial participants at day 0 and at day 28 after the second dose. This record comes from a study of T cell responses to AZD1222 COVID-19 vaccine (dated by TCRdb to the early 2020s). Broadly, across the study: Because spike-specific TCR depth and breadth did not differ between the two schedules, AZD1222 recipients who got a second dose at roughly 4 weeks were pooled with those who got a second dose at roughly 12 weeks. TCR sequencing covered approximately 230 trial participants: 200 to 220 given two doses of AZD1222 and 26 given two doses of MenACWY control vaccine. Trial participants were enrolled by age into 18-55, 56-69 and 70-plus year subgroups, with around 150, 28 and 57 TCR-sequenced participants respectively. Results and caveats for the whole study, not just this receptor: The vaccine-associated CD4 TCRs covered the entire spike protein, and the dominant responses fell in regions 160-218 and 743-854. Epitopes outside the regions mutated in the B.1.351 and B.1.1.7 variants were reportedly recognized by nearly half of the unique spike-specific TCRs. The 56-69-year group was small, and its depth increase did not reach significance, likely because of low power. Spike-specific TCR breadth and depth rose significantly after two AZD1222 doses compared with day 0 and with MenACWY recipients. Most participants were white British and females outnumbered males, and the authors suggested that clonal diversity may have been underestimated. Conclusions about previously exposed vaccinees were limited because only six AZD1222 recipients were SARS-CoV-2 seropositive at baseline. No day 14 peak-response samples were available, so repertoires were characterized only after the peak T cell response.

For this chain, trimming is 3 bases at the V end and 1 base at the J end, and the number of junction bases without a gene match is 4. According to the germline V gene, CDR1 reads KGHSH and CDR2 reads LQKENI. Reading from cysteine to phenylalanine, the CDR3 counts 15 amino acids. Only the CDR3 part of the read is kept: 45 bases, read in frame from the first base. This receptor was obtained from an adult in good health. Sequenced material: peripheral blood, taken on day 0 of AZD1222 vaccination. Recombination joined TRBV18 with TRBJ1-1, and TRBD1 aligns with 8 junction nucleotides. The CDR3 protein sequence reads: CASSPYGTGNTEAFF. The nucleotide sequence is given as TGTGCCAGCTCACCCTATGGGACAGGGAACACTGAAGCTTTCTTT.